The sequence of this T cell receptor (beta chain) was determined in a study of metastatic and nonmetastatic thyroid tumors. Across the whole study: Where malignant and benign thyroid patients were concerned, repertoires were compared across blood and tumor or nodule tissue. Broader study findings: Versus benign nodules, malignant thyroid tumors reportedly had significantly higher TCR beta diversity, in blood and tumor.

This clone was seen at least ten times. Its specificity is unknown. V shed 3 bases, J shed 4 bases, and the junction held 2 bases outside the gene matches. CDR1 KGHSH and CDR2 LQKENI come from the germline V gene. The CDR3 is made up of 15 amino acids. How the authors handled the data: CDR3 was compared across clinicopathological groups, and the resulting differences were used to build a distant-metastasis classifier for papillary thyroid cancer. TCRdb used MiXCR to call clones anew from the PCR reads. Clone size and V and J calls follow TCRdb, not the original study. Among 20,000 to 25,000 clones listed, around 21% were seen once. Among the patients, none had received any treatment before thyroid surgery.

This TCR came from a female donor with papillary thyroid cancer or a benign thyroid nodule (not recorded which). Some clones in this sample may be carry-over from other donors' samples. J is TRBJ2-1 and V is TRBV18; 11 bases fit TRBD2. The sample consisted of blood. The CDR3 sequence: CASSPTSGSYNEQFF. CDR3 nucleotide sequence: TGTGCCAGCTCACCCACTAGCGGGAGTTACAATGAGCAGTTCTTC.